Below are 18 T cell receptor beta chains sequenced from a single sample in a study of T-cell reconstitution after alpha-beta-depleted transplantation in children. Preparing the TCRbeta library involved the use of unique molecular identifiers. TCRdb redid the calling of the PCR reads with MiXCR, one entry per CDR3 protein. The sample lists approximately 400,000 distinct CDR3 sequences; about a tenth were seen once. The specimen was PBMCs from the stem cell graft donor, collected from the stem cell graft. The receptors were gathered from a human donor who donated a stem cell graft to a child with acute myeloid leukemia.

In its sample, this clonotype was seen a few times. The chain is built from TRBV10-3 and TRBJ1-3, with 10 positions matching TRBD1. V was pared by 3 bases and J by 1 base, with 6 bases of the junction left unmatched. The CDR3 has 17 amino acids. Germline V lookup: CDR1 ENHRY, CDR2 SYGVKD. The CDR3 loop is CAISDRRDRGSGNTIYF. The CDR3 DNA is TGTGCCATCAGTGACCGCCGGGACAGGGGATCTGGAAACACCATATATTTT.

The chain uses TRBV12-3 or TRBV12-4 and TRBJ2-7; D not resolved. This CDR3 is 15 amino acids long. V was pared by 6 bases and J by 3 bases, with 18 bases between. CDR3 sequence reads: CASSAYVGPIYEQYV. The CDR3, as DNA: TGTGCCAGCAGCGCTTATGTAGGACCGATCTACGAGCAGTACGTC.

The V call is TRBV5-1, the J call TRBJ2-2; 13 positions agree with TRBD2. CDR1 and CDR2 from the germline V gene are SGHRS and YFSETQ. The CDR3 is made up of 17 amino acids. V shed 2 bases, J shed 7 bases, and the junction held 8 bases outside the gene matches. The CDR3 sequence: CASSLTSGGVRRGELFF. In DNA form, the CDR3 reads TGCGCCAGCAGCTTAACTAGCGGGGGGGTACGACGCGGGGAGCTGTTTTTT.

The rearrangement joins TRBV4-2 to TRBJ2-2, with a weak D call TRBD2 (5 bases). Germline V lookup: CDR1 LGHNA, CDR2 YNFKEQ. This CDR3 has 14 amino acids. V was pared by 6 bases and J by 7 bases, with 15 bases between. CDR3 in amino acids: CASRPALEGGELFF. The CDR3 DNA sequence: TGTGCCAGCAGACCGGCCCTCGAGGGCGGGGAGCTGTTTTTT.

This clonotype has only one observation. The CDR3 DNA sequence: TGCAGTGCTAGGCTTGTTTCTGAAGCTTTCTTT. It is translated as CSARLVSEAFF. The V call is TRBV20-1, the J call TRBJ1-1; D uncertain. V was clipped by 3 bases and J by 6 bases, with 8 bases between them. The CDR3 length is 11 residues. Germline lookup yields CDR1 DFQATT and CDR2 SNEGSKA (reference sequence).

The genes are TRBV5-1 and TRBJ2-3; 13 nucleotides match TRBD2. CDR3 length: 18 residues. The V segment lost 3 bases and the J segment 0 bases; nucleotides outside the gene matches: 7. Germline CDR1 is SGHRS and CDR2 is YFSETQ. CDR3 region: CASSSGLAGAPSTDTQYF. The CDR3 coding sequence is TGCGCCAGCAGCTCTGGACTAGCGGGGGCTCCTAGCACAGATACGCAGTATTTT.

CDR3 in amino acids: CASSSPGAENIQYF. The CDR3 DNA follows: TGCGCCAGCAGCTCTCCCGGGGCAGAAAACATTCAGTACTTC. The rearrangement uses TRBV5-1 and TRBJ2-4; D might be TRBD1 or TRBD2, each matching 5 bases. There are 14 residues in the CDR3. Trimming cost V 3 bases and J 5 bases, with 12 bases left between them. Germline CDR1 and CDR2: SGHRS and YFSETQ.

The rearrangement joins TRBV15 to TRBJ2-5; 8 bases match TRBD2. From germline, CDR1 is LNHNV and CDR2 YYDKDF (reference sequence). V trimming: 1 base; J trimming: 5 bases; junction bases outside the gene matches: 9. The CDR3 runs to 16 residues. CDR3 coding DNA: TGTGCCACCAGCAGAGCGGGCGGGAGGTCTCAGGAGACCCAGTACTTC. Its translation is CATSRAGGRSQETQYF.

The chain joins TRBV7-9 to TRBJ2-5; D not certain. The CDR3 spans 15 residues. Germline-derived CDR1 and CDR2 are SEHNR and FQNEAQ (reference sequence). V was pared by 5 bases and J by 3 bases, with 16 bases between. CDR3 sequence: CASSNLLSPEETQYF. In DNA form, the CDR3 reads TGTGCCAGCAGCAACCTTCTTTCCCCGGAAGAGACCCAGTACTTC.

The CDR3 nucleotides are TGTGCCAGCAGCTTAAAGTTCACAGATACGCAGTATTTT. It codes for CASSLKFTDTQYF. V is TRBV7-2 and J is TRBJ2-3; the D is unclear. Germline loops: CDR1 SGHTA, CDR2 FQGNSA. The ends were cut back, 2 bases at V and 2 bases at J, with 5 bases in the middle. The CDR3 has 13 residues.

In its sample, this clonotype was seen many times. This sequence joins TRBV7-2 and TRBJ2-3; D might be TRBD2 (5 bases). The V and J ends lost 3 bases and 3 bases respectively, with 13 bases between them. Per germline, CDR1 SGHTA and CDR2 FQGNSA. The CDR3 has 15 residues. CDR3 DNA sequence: TGTGCCAGCAGCTTGGATGGGAGAGGGACAGATACGCAGTATTTT. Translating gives CASSLDGRGTDTQYF. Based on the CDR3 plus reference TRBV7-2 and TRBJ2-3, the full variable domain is GAGVSQSPSNKVTEKGKDVELRCDPISGHTALYWYRQSLGQGLEFLIYFQGNSAPDKSGLPSDRFSAERTGGSVSTLTIQRTQQEDSAVYLCASSLDGRGTDTQYFGPGTRLTVL.

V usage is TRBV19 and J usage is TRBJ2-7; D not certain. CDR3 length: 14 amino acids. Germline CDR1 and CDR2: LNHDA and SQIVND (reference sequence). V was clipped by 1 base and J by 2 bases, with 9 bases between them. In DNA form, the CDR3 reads TGTGCCAGTAGTATAGCTGGCGATACCTACGAGCAGTACTTC. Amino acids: CASSIAGDTYEQYF. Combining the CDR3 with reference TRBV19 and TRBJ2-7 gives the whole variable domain DGGITQSPKYLFRKEGQNVTLSCEQNLNHDAMYWYRQDPGQGLRLIYYSQIVNDFQKGDIAEGYSVSREKKESFPLTVTSAQKNPTAFYLCASSIAGDTYEQYFGPGTRLTVT.

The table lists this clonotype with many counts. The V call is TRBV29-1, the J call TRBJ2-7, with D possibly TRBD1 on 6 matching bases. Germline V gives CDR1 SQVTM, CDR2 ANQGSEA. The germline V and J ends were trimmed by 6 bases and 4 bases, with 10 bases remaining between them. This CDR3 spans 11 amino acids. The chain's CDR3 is CSVDTGYEQYV. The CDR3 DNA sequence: TGCAGCGTGGATACAGGGTACGAGCAGTACGTC.

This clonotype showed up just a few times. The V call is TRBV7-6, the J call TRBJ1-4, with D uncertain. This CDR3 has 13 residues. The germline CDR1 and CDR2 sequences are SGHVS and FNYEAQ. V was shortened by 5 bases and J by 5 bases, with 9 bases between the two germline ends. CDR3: CASSPTRNEKLFF. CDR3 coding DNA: TGTGCCAGCAGCCCGACCCGGAATGAAAAACTGTTTTTT.

CDR3 nucleotides: TGCAGTACATCAGGCGGGAGTTATGACAATGAGCAGTTCTTC. This sequence encodes CSTSGGSYDNEQFF. This chain uses TRBV20-1 with TRBJ2-1; 7 bases fit TRBD2. The CDR3 runs 14 residues. Unmatched junction bases numbered 12, after V lost 8 bases and J lost 5 bases. Per germline, CDR1 DFQATT and CDR2 SNEGSKA (reference sequence).

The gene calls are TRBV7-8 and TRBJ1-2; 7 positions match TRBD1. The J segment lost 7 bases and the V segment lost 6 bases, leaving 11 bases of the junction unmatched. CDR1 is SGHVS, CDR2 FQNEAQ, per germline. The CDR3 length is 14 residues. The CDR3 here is CASRPGQDRFGYTF. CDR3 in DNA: TGTGCCAGCAGACCCGGACAGGATCGCTTTGGCTACACCTTC.

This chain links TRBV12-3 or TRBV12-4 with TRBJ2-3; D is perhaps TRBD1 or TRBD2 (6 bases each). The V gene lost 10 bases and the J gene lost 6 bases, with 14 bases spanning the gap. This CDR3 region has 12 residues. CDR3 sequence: CATSGAGDTQYF. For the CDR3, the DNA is TGTGCCACCTCGGGGGCTGGGGATACGCAGTATTTT.

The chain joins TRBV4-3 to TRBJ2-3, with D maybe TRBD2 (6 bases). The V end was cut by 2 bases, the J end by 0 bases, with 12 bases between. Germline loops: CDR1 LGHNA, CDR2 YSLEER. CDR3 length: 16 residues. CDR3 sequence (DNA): TGCGCCAGCAGCCAAAGCGGCGGGGACAGCACAGATACGCAGTATTTT. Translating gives CASSQSGGDSTDTQYF.